This T cell receptor (beta chain) was observed in a study of T cells expressing NK-cell markers. At the level of the study: It was from sorted CD3+CD56+NKG2C+, CD3+CD56+NKG2C- and CD3+CD56-NKG2C+ T cells that TCR beta repertoires came. Study observations and caveats: The CD3+CD56-NKG2C+ fraction was also led by these clonotypes in a handful of donors. In about 6 donors, dominant CD3+CD56+NKG2C+ clonotypes ranked among the top 10 CD8+ clonotypes.

5'RACE template switching built TCR beta cDNA with unique molecular identifiers. Each CDR3 protein gets one entry in TCRdb, which reprocessed the 5' RACE reads and gives no DNA. The sample holds 400,000 to 550,000 distinct CDR3 sequences. Details on this clonotype: Its antigen is as yet unknown.

CDR1 and CDR2 from the germline V gene are SGHVS and FQNEAQ. The CDR3 is made up of 14 amino acids. The sequencing input was blood T cells: a sorted CD56 or NKG2C T cell subset, CD4+ or CD8+ T cells, or bulk PBMC T cells (not recorded which). This receptor was obtained from a woman between 18 and 75 years old in good health. This chain links TRBV7-8 with TRBJ2-7; TCRdb names TRBD1, which stays unverified in the absence of DNA. CDR3: CASSLDGKPYEQYF.